These T cell receptor beta chains were read from a single sample in a study of radiation and T cells in renal cell carcinoma. The protocol was immunoSEQ multiplex PCR, while the TCRdb copy is restricted to in-frame clones and leaves out a portion. Here the sample spans 100,000 to 150,000 clones, around 80% being singletons. Sequencing was performed on blood, taken from a patient whose treatment included radiotherapy and nephrectomy. The receptor source for this set is a woman aged 55-70 years with renal cell carcinoma. Each CDR3 is given with its conserved first and last residue. Each record gives: J gene, V gene, clone size, D gene, CDR3 DNA, CDR3 protein. A D gene is named only where the DNA matches it firmly. Where a row states a size, it is once, few, many or the class of an expanded clone; other rows omit it.

j_call: TRBJ1-1
v_call: TRBV9
clone_size: NA
d_call: NA
cdr3_nt: TGTGCCAGCAGCTCTGGAGGGATATCGAACACTGAAGCTTTCTTT
cdr3_aa: CASSSGGISNTEAFF

j_call: TRBJ1-1
v_call: TRBV30
clone_size: few
d_call: NA
cdr3_nt: TGTGCCTGGAGATACAGCGGGAACACTGAAGCTTTCTTT
cdr3_aa: CAWRYSGNTEAFF

j_call: TRBJ1-2
v_call: TRBV28
clone_size: NA
d_call: NA
cdr3_nt: TGTGCCAGCAGTTCCCGGTCCAGGCCCGAGGATGGCTACACCTTC
cdr3_aa: CASSSRSRPEDGYTF

j_call: TRBJ2-1
v_call: TRBV19
clone_size: NA
d_call: NA
cdr3_nt: TGTGCCAGTAGTCAAATACCCCCCGGGAATGAGCAGTTCTTC
cdr3_aa: CASSQIPPGNEQFF

j_call: TRBJ2-5
v_call: TRBV29-1
clone_size: NA
d_call: NA
cdr3_nt: TGCAGCGTTGAAGCAGGAGGGGGAACGGAGACCCAGTACTTC
cdr3_aa: CSVEAGGGTETQYF

j_call: TRBJ2-1
v_call: TRBV28
clone_size: NA
d_call: NA
cdr3_nt: TGTGCCAGCAGCAACGGAGAGCGTCCCTACAATGAGCAGTTCTTC
cdr3_aa: CASSNGERPYNEQFF

j_call: TRBJ2-7
v_call: TRBV6-4
clone_size: NA
d_call: NA
cdr3_nt: TGTGCCAGCAGTGACTCCGTCAGGGGGGCGAAAGGCTCCTACGAGCAGTACTTC
cdr3_aa: CASSDSVRGAKGSYEQYF

j_call: TRBJ1-1
v_call: TRBV7-9
clone_size: NA
d_call: TRBD1
cdr3_nt: TGTGCCAGCACCTTATTACAGGGGGGAGCTTTCTTT
cdr3_aa: CASTLLQGGAFF

j_call: TRBJ2-7
v_call: TRBV6-5
clone_size: NA
d_call: NA
cdr3_nt: TGTGCCAGCAGTTCTGGTAGGGGACGCGGCTACGAGCAGTACTTC
cdr3_aa: CASSSGRGRGYEQYF

j_call: TRBJ1-5
v_call: TRBV10-3
clone_size: NA
d_call: TRBD1
cdr3_nt: TGTGCCATCAGTGAGAGGACAGGGAGCAATCAGCCCCAGCATTTT
cdr3_aa: CAISERTGSNQPQHF

j_call: TRBJ2-5
v_call: TRBV6-1
clone_size: NA
d_call: TRBD1
cdr3_nt: TGTGCCAGCAGTGATCCATGGACAGGGTTGTTGGAGACCCAGTACTTC
cdr3_aa: CASSDPWTGLLETQYF

j_call: TRBJ2-7
v_call: TRBV7-8
clone_size: NA
d_call: NA
cdr3_nt: TGTGCCAGCAGCCCCTACGGCTGGGCCTACGAGCAGTACTTC
cdr3_aa: CASSPYGWAYEQYF

j_call: TRBJ2-2
v_call: TRBV7-9
clone_size: NA
d_call: TRBD2
cdr3_nt: TGTGCCAGCAGCTTAGGACTAGCTCAATACACCGGGGAGCTGTTTTTT
cdr3_aa: CASSLGLAQYTGELFF

j_call: TRBJ1-3
v_call: TRBV5-1
clone_size: NA
d_call: NA
cdr3_nt: TGCGCCAGCAGCTCCGACAACTCTGGAAACACCATATATTTT
cdr3_aa: CASSSDNSGNTIYF

j_call: TRBJ1-2
v_call: TRBV7-3
clone_size: few
d_call: NA
cdr3_nt: TGTGCCAGCACCCAAGGCTTAAATTTCGGCGGAGATGATGGCTACACCTTC
cdr3_aa: CASTQGLNFGGDDGYTF

j_call: TRBJ1-5
v_call: TRBV28
clone_size: NA
d_call: NA
cdr3_nt: TGTGCCAGCAGCTCTGGCCCGACTGAAGTCAATCAGCCCCAGCATTTT
cdr3_aa: CASSSGPTEVNQPQHF

j_call: TRBJ1-1
v_call: TRBV10-3
clone_size: NA
d_call: NA
cdr3_nt: TGTGCCATCAGTGAGGGGATTGAAGCTTTCTTT
cdr3_aa: CAISEGIEAFF

j_call: TRBJ1-1
v_call: TRBV6-1
clone_size: NA
d_call: NA
cdr3_nt: TGTGCCAGCAGTGGCCCTAACAGGAACACTGAAGCTTTCTTT
cdr3_aa: CASSGPNRNTEAFF

j_call: TRBJ2-5
v_call: TRBV7-3
clone_size: NA
d_call: NA
cdr3_nt: TGTGCCAGCAGCCCCGGAACGAGAGAGACCCAGTACTTC
cdr3_aa: CASSPGTRETQYF

j_call: TRBJ2-3
v_call: TRBV7-2
clone_size: NA
d_call: TRBD2
cdr3_nt: TGTGCCAGCAGCTTGGCTCCCGGGACTAGCGGGCGCACAGATACGCAGTATTTT
cdr3_aa: CASSLAPGTSGRTDTQYF

j_call: TRBJ2-5
v_call: TRBV29-1
clone_size: NA
d_call: NA
cdr3_nt: TGCAGCGTTGAAGCGGCAGAGCCCGAGGTAGAGACCCAGTACTTC
cdr3_aa: CSVEAAEPEVETQYF

j_call: TRBJ1-3
v_call: TRBV14
clone_size: NA
d_call: NA
cdr3_nt: TGTGCCAGCAGCCAAGGGGCAACCCCAGTGTTCTCTGGAAACACCATATATTTT
cdr3_aa: CASSQGATPVFSGNTIYF

j_call: TRBJ2-7
v_call: TRBV5-1
clone_size: NA
d_call: NA
cdr3_nt: TGCGCCAGCAGCTTGGCGGGGAGCTCCTACGAGCAGTACTTC
cdr3_aa: CASSLAGSSYEQYF

j_call: TRBJ2-7
v_call: TRBV14
clone_size: few
d_call: TRBD1
cdr3_nt: TGTGCCAGCAGCCCTTCCTCTAGGACAGGGAGTCTCTACGAGCAGTACTTC
cdr3_aa: CASSPSSRTGSLYEQYF

j_call: TRBJ1-5
v_call: TRBV19
clone_size: NA
d_call: NA
cdr3_nt: TGTGCCAGTAGTATAGGGACAGCCGGCAATCAGCCCCAGCATTTT
cdr3_aa: CASSIGTAGNQPQHF

j_call: TRBJ2-7
v_call: TRBV6-5
clone_size: NA
d_call: NA
cdr3_nt: TGTGCCAGCAGCCCCGACGGGACAAACATCTACGAGCAGTACTTC
cdr3_aa: CASSPDGTNIYEQYF

j_call: TRBJ2-3
v_call: TRBV7-6
clone_size: NA
d_call: TRBD2
cdr3_nt: TGTGCCAGCAGCATACCGGGACTAGCGGGGACGAGCACAGATACGCAGTATTTT
cdr3_aa: CASSIPGLAGTSTDTQYF

j_call: TRBJ2-7
v_call: TRBV6-1
clone_size: once
d_call: NA
cdr3_nt: TGTGCCAGCAGTCAAACAGTCTACGAGCAGTACTTC
cdr3_aa: CASSQTVYEQYF

j_call: TRBJ2-3
v_call: TRBV5-1
clone_size: once
d_call: TRBD2
cdr3_nt: TGCGCCAGCAGCTTGGCGCCTAGCGGGGGCACAGATACGCAGTATTTT
cdr3_aa: CASSLAPSGGTDTQYF

j_call: TRBJ2-3
v_call: TRBV29-1
clone_size: NA
d_call: TRBD2
cdr3_nt: TGCAGCGTTGAACGCGGGGGGGCCTGGTCAGATACGCAGTATTTT
cdr3_aa: CSVERGGAWSDTQYF

j_call: TRBJ1-2
v_call: TRBV2
clone_size: NA
d_call: TRBD1
cdr3_nt: TGTGCCAGCAGGGGACAGGCGGGAAGCTATGGCTACACCTTC
cdr3_aa: CASRGQAGSYGYTF

j_call: TRBJ2-5
v_call: TRBV29-1
clone_size: NA
d_call: NA
cdr3_nt: TGCAGCGCTACGGACAACCAAGAGACCCAGTACTTC
cdr3_aa: CSATDNQETQYF

j_call: TRBJ2-2
v_call: TRBV7-2
clone_size: NA
d_call: NA
cdr3_nt: TGTGCCAGCAGCTTAGTGGGCAGGGGAGTCACCGGGGAGCTGTTTTTT
cdr3_aa: CASSLVGRGVTGELFF

j_call: TRBJ1-1
v_call: TRBV6-1
clone_size: NA
d_call: NA
cdr3_nt: TGTGCCAGCAGTGAAGCCGGCCCGCGGGACACTGAAGCTTTCTTT
cdr3_aa: CASSEAGPRDTEAFF

j_call: TRBJ2-1
v_call: TRBV2
clone_size: NA
d_call: TRBD2
cdr3_nt: TGTGCCAGCACGGGGGGGGGCCTTTACAATGAGCAGTTCTTC
cdr3_aa: CASTGGGLYNEQFF

j_call: TRBJ2-1
v_call: TRBV4-3
clone_size: NA
d_call: TRBD2
cdr3_nt: TGCGCCAGCAGCCAAGCCGGGACTAGCGGGTGGCTGGAGCCCAATGAGCAGTTCTTC
cdr3_aa: CASSQAGTSGWLEPNEQFF

j_call: TRBJ1-6
v_call: TRBV9
clone_size: NA
d_call: NA
cdr3_nt: TGTGCCAGCAGCGCTTACCTGAGCTCCTATAATTCACCCCTCCACTTT
cdr3_aa: CASSAYLSSYNSPLHF

j_call: TRBJ2-1
v_call: TRBV6-1
clone_size: NA
d_call: NA
cdr3_nt: TGTGCCAGCAGTATCCGGGACAACTACAATGAGCAGTTCTTC
cdr3_aa: CASSIRDNYNEQFF

j_call: TRBJ2-7
v_call: TRBV19
clone_size: NA
d_call: TRBD1
cdr3_nt: TGTGCCAGTAGTATAAGTGTGGGCCTTCTAACAGGGGGCGAGCAGTACTTC
cdr3_aa: CASSISVGLLTGGEQYF

j_call: TRBJ1-1
v_call: TRBV11-2
clone_size: NA
d_call: NA
cdr3_nt: TGTGCCAGCAGCTTAGAAGTCAGAGCTACTGAAGCTTTCTTT
cdr3_aa: CASSLEVRATEAFF

j_call: TRBJ1-2
v_call: TRBV6-1
clone_size: NA
d_call: NA
cdr3_nt: TGTGCCAGCAGTGAAGGTGTGGGGGCCGGCTATGGCTACACCTTC
cdr3_aa: CASSEGVGAGYGYTF

j_call: TRBJ1-2
v_call: TRBV5-8
clone_size: NA
d_call: NA
cdr3_nt: TGTGCCAGCAGCCTTCTGGACGTCTTC
cdr3_aa: CASSLLDVF

j_call: TRBJ2-1
v_call: TRBV5-1
clone_size: NA
d_call: TRBD1
cdr3_nt: TGCGCCAGCAGCTTAAACAGGGGGCAAAGGGACAATGAGCAGTTCTTC
cdr3_aa: CASSLNRGQRDNEQFF

j_call: TRBJ2-7
v_call: TRBV5-4
clone_size: NA
d_call: NA
cdr3_nt: TGTGCCAGCAGCTTGGCCGGGATCTACGAGCAGTACTTC
cdr3_aa: CASSLAGIYEQYF

j_call: TRBJ1-5
v_call: TRBV14
clone_size: NA
d_call: NA
cdr3_nt: TGTGCCAGCAGCCACCTGATTGAAGGGAGCGGCAATCAGCCCCAGCATTTT
cdr3_aa: CASSHLIEGSGNQPQHF

j_call: TRBJ2-6
v_call: TRBV7-9
clone_size: NA
d_call: NA
cdr3_nt: TGTGCCAGCAGCTTAGTGGCGGGGAGCTCTGGGGCCAACGTCCTGACTTTC
cdr3_aa: CASSLVAGSSGANVLTF

j_call: TRBJ2-2
v_call: TRBV7-6
clone_size: NA
d_call: NA
cdr3_nt: TGTGCCAGCAGCTTCCTGGGACAAACTTTCACCGGGGAGCTGTTTTTT
cdr3_aa: CASSFLGQTFTGELFF

j_call: TRBJ2-7
v_call: TRBV2
clone_size: many
d_call: NA
cdr3_nt: TGTGCCAGCATACCGCCGGACTCCTACGAGCAGTACTTC
cdr3_aa: CASIPPDSYEQYF

j_call: TRBJ2-7
v_call: TRBV11-1
clone_size: NA
d_call: NA
cdr3_nt: TGTGCCAGCAGCTTAGACGGGCGCGAGCAGTACTTC
cdr3_aa: CASSLDGREQYF

j_call: TRBJ2-6
v_call: TRBV7-2
clone_size: NA
d_call: NA
cdr3_nt: TGTGCCAGCAGCCCAAGTGGGGGGATTGGGGCCAACGTCCTGACTTTC
cdr3_aa: CASSPSGGIGANVLTF

j_call: TRBJ1-5
v_call: TRBV6-1
clone_size: NA
d_call: NA
cdr3_nt: TGTGCCAGCAGGGTACAGGGACGCGACAATCAGCCCCAGCATTTT
cdr3_aa: CASRVQGRDNQPQHF

j_call: TRBJ1-3
v_call: TRBV6-1
clone_size: NA
d_call: NA
cdr3_nt: TGTGCCAGCAGTGAAGTGTCCATAGGAACGGGAAACACCATATATTTT
cdr3_aa: CASSEVSIGTGNTIYF

j_call: TRBJ1-2
v_call: TRBV18
clone_size: once
d_call: NA
cdr3_nt: TGTGCCAGCTCACCCGCATTGGGCTATGGCTACACCTTC
cdr3_aa: CASSPALGYGYTF

j_call: TRBJ1-2
v_call: TRBV27
clone_size: once
d_call: NA
cdr3_nt: TGTGCCAGCAGTCCAGGGCCTCAGGGGGGCTACACCTTC
cdr3_aa: CASSPGPQGGYTF